This T cell receptor (beta chain) was documented in a study of T cell responses to AZD1222 COVID-19 vaccine. As for this clone: What it binds is unknown.

Sequencing used immunoSEQ multiplex PCR; TCRdb keeps in-frame clones, though not all of them. Here the sample spans more than 100,000 clones, approximately 87% being singletons. V dropped 2 bases and J dropped 8 bases, with 10 bases sitting between them. CDR1 MDHEN and CDR2 SYDVKM come from the germline V gene. The CDR3 extends over 12 amino acids. Study-wide findings and caveats: There were vaccine-associated CD4 TCRs across spike, dominant at 160-218 and 743-854. At study baseline, merely a handful of AZD1222 recipients were seropositive.

The clonotype originates from an adult in good health. The material was peripheral blood, obtained on day 0 of AZD1222 vaccination. This chain connects TRBV28 to TRBJ2-7; D is perhaps TRBD1 (5 bases). For the CDR3, the DNA is TGTGCCAGCAGTTTACTTCAGGGCCAGCAGTACTTC. It encodes CASSLLQGQQYF.